Given below is one TCR beta chain in context. This sample was included in a study of blood T cell repertoires in COVID-19. Across the whole study: Samples taken during acute and convalescent COVID-19 were collected in the United States, Italy and Spain. In each case, the material was cDNA or gDNA derived from T cells, B-cell-depleted T cells, or PBMCs.

CDR1 and CDR2 (germline): SGHNT, YENEEA. V lost 9 bases, J lost 7 bases, and 10 bases lay in between. The length of the CDR3 is 11 residues. Original processing notes: Cell counts per sample came from amplifying reference gene primers. Sequenced by immunoSEQ multiplex PCR; TCRdb stores in-frame clones only, minus some. D and trimming were read from the DNA, whereas the V and J calls and clone size are those reported in that table. Of nearly 70,000 clones in the sample, 80% to 85% were seen once. Specimen: peripheral blood. This chain connects TRBV11-3 to TRBJ1-5; D may be TRBD1 (5 bases). This TCR came from a woman of 80 years or more with acute or convalescent COVID-19. The DNA for the CDR3 is TGTGCCAGATCGGGGGACCAGCCCCAGCATTTT. It is translated as CARSGDQPQHF.